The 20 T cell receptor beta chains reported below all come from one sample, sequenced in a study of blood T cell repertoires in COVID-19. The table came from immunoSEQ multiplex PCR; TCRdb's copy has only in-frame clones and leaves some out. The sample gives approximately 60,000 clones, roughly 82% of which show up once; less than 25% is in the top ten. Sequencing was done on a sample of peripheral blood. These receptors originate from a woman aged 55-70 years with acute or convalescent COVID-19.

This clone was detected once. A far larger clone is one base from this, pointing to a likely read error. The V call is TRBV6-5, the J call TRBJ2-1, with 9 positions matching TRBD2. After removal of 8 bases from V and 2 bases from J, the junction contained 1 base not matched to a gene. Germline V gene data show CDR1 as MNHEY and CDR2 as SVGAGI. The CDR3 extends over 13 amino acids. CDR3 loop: CASGLATYNEQFF. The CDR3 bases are TGTGCCAGCGGACTAGCGACCTACAATGAGCAGTTCTTC.

The DNA for the CDR3 is TGTGCCAGCAGCTCCAAATGGGGACAGGGGAACACCGGGGAGCTGTTTTTT. As protein: CASSSKWGQGNTGELFF. V is TRBV7-8 and J is TRBJ2-2; TRBD1 matches at 9 bases. The CDR3 is 17 amino acids. Germline V gives CDR1 SGHVS, CDR2 FQNEAQ. Trimming took 4 bases from V and 1 from J; bases not matched to a gene: 7. Using reference TRBV7-8 and TRBJ2-2 for the parts outside the CDR3, the full variable domain is GAGVSQSPRYKVAKRGQDVALRCDPISGHVSLFWYQQALGQGPEFLTYFQNEAQLDKSGLPSDRFFAERPEGSVSTLKIQRTQQEDSAVYLCASSSKWGQGNTGELFFGEGSRLTVL.

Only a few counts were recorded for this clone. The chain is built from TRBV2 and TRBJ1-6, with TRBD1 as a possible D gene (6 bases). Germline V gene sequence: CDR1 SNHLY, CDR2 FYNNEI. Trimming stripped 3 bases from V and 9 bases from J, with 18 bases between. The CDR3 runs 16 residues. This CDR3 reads CASSDGPRGPSSPLHF. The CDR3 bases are TGTGCCAGCAGTGACGGTCCCAGGGGACCGAGTTCACCCCTCCACTTT.

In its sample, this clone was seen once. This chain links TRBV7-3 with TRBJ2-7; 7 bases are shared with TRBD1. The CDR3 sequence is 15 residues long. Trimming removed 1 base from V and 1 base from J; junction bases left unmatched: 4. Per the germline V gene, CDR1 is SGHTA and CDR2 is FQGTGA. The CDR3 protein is CASSLIAGGSYEQYF. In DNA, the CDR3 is TGTGCCAGCAGCTTAATAGCAGGGGGATCCTACGAGCAGTACTTC.

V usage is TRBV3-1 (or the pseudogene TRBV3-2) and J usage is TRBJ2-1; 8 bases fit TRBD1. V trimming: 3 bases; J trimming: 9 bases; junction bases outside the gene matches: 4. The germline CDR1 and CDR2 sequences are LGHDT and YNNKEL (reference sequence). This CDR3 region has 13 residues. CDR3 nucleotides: TGTGCCAGCAGCCACGCGACAGGGGTTGAGCAGTTCTTC. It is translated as CASSHATGVEQFF.

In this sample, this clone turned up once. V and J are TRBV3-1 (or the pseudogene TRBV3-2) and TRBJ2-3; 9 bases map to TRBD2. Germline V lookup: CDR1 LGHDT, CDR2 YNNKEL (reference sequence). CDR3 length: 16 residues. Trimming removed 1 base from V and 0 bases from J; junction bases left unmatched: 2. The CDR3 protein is CASSQALAGSTDTQYF. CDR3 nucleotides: TGTGCCAGCAGCCAAGCCCTAGCGGGAAGCACAGATACGCAGTATTTT.

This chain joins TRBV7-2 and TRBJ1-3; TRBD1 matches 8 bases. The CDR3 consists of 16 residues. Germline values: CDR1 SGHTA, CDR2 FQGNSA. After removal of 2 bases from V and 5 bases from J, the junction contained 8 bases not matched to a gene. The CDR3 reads CASSLYLGQGRNTIYF. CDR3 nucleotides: TGTGCCAGCAGCTTATACTTAGGACAGGGCCGAAACACCATATATTTT.

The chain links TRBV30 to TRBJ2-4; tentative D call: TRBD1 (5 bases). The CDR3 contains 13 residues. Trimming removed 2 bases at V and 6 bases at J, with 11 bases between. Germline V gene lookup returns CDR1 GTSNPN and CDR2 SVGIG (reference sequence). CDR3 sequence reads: CAWSTGHRNIQYF. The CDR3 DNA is TGTGCCTGGAGTACCGGACACCGAAACATTCAGTACTTC. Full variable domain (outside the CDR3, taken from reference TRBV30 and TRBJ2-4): SQTIHQWPATLVQPVGSPLSLECTVEGTSNPNLYWYRQAAGRGLQLLFYSVGIGQISSEVPQNLSASRPQDRQFILSSKKLLLSDSGFYLCAWSTGHRNIQYFGAGTRLSVL.

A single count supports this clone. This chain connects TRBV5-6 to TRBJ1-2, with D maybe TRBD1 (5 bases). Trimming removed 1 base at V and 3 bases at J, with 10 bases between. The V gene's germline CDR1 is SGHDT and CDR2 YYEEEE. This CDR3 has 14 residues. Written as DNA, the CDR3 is TGTGCCAGCAGCTTGACGCGCAGGGACTATGGCTACACCTTC. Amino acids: CASSLTRRDYGYTF. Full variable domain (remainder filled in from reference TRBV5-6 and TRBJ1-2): DAGVTQSPTHLIKTRGQQVTLRCSPKSGHDTVSWYQQALGQGPQFIFQYYEEEERQRGNFPDRFSGHQFPNYSSELNVNALLLGDSALYLCASSLTRRDYGYTFGSGTRLTVV.

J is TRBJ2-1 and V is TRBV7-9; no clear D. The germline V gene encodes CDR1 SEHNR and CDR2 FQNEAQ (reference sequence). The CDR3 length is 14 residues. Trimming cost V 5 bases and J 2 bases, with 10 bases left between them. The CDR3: CASSPDNPYNEQFF. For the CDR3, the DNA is TGTGCCAGCAGCCCCGACAATCCCTACAATGAGCAGTTCTTC.

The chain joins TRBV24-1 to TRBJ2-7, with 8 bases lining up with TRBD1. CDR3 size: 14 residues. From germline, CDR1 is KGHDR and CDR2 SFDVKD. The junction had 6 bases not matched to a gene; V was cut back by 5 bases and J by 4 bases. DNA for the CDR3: TGTGCCACCAGTGCCGCAGGGGGCGGTTACGAGCAGTACTTC. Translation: CATSAAGGGYEQYF.

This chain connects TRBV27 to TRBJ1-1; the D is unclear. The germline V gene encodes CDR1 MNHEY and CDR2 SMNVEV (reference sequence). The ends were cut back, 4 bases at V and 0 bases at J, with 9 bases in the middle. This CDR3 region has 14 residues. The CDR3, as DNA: TGTGCCAGCAGTTGGGCCGGCTTGAACACTGAAGCTTTCTTT. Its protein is CASSWAGLNTEAFF.

CDR3 coding DNA: TGTGCCAGCTCTGACGTCGGGGGGTCGTCGGATACGCAGTATTTT. Amino acid sequence: CASSDVGGSSDTQYF. V gene TRBV18 combines with J gene TRBJ2-3, with 7 bases that match TRBD2. The trim removed 6 bases at V and 6 bases at J, leaving 12 bases unmatched. CDR1 is KGHSH, CDR2 LQKENI, per germline. The CDR3 extends over 15 amino acids.

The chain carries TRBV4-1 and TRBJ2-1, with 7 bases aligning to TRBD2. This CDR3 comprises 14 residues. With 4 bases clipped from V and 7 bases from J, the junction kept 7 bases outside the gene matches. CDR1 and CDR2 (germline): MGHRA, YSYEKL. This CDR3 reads CASSPAGVGNEQFF. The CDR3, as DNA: TGCGCCAGCAGCCCCGCGGGGGTCGGAAATGAGCAGTTCTTC.

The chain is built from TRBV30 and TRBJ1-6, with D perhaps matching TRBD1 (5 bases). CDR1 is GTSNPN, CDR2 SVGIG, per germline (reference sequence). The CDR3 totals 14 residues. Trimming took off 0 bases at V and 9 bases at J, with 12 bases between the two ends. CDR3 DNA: TGTGCCTGGAGTGTACACCTGGGGGGTTCACCCCTCCACTTT. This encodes CAWSVHLGGSPLHF.

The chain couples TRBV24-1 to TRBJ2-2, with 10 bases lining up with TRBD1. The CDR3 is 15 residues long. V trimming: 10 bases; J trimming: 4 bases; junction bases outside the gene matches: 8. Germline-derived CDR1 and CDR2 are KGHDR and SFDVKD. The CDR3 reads CATDTGTGATGELFF. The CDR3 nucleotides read TGTGCCACGGACACAGGGACAGGGGCCACCGGGGAGCTGTTTTTT.

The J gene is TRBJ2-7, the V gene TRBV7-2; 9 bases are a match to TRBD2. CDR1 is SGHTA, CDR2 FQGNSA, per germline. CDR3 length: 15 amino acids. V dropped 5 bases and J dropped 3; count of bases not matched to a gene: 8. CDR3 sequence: CASSPSGLASYEQYF. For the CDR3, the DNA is TGTGCCAGCAGCCCCTCCGGACTAGCGAGCTACGAGCAGTACTTC.

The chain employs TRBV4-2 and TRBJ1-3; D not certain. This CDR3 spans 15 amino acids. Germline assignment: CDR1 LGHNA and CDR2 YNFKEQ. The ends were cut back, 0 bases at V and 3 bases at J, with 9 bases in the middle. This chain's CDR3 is CASSQDGTYGNTIYF. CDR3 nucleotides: TGTGCCAGCAGCCAAGATGGTACTTATGGAAACACCATATATTTT.

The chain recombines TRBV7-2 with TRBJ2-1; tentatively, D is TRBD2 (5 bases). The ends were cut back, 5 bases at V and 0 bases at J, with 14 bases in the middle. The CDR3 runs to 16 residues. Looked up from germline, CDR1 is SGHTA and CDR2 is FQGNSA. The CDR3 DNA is TGTGCCAGCAGCCCTACAAGCGGAAGCTCCTACAATGAGCAGTTCTTC. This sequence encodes CASSPTSGSSYNEQFF.

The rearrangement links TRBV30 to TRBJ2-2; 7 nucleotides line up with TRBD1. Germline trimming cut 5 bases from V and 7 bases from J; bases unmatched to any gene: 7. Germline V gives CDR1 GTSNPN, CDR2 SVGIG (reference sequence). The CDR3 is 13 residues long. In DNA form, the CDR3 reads TGTGCCTGGGGACCCACAGGGGACGGGGAGCTGTTTTTT. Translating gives CAWGPTGDGELFF. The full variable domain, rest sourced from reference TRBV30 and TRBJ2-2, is SQTIHQWPATLVQPVGSPLSLECTVEGTSNPNLYWYRQAAGRGLQLLFYSVGIGQISSEVPQNLSASRPQDRQFILSSKKLLLSDSGFYLCAWGPTGDGELFFGEGSRLTVL.